The rows below give T cell receptor beta chains drawn from one sample of a study of post-analysis software for immune sequencing data. One entry per CDR3 protein, called by TCRdb with MiXCR from the PCR reads. The sample lists 170,000 or so distinct CDR3 sequences; approximately 28% were seen once. Input material: blood. The receptors stem from a girl between 10 and 17 years old with multiple sclerosis. CDR3s leave out the opening cysteine and the closing phenylalanine or tryptophan.

V gene	J gene	CDR3 protein
TRBV7-8	TRBJ2-1	ASSLYSPSVVFANEQF
TRBV12-3/TRBV12-4	TRBJ2-5	ASSSGGTSGRGGLNEQY
TRBV18	TRBJ1-2	ASSPAEQLNYGYT
TRBV12-3/TRBV12-4	TRBJ2-3	ASSRGTGADTQY
TRBV5-6	TRBJ2-1	ASSLSGTGGYNEQF
TRBV12-3/TRBV12-4	TRBJ2-3	ASSPLILSRADTQY
TRBV18	TRBJ1-1	ASSPGQGGDTEAF
TRBV6-6	TRBJ2-5	ASSYSRGLGETQY
TRBV6-5	TRBJ1-2	ASARQGGNYGYT
TRBV30	TRBJ2-7	AWSGTYEQY
TRBV19	TRBJ2-3	ASSMAGTDTQY
TRBV20-1	TRBJ2-3	SARVAGEPHITPSTDTQY
TRBV12-3/TRBV12-4	TRBJ2-7	ASRSSAGPTGGEQY
TRBV7-9	TRBJ2-1	ASSLGWSLNNEQF